This T cell receptor beta chain was found in a study of T cells in pancreatic ductal adenocarcinoma (dated by TCRdb to between 2016 and 2019). About the investigation overall: To learn about the adaptive T-cell response arising naturally, investigators profiled where tumor-infiltrating CD8+ T cells, together with suppressive cells, were located within resected pancreatic ductal adenocarcinoma, how abundant they were, and what qualities they showed.

The V and J ends are trimmed by 1 base and 4 bases, leaving 12 bases between them. From the germline V gene, CDR1 is LGHNA and CDR2 is YNFKEQ. From the cysteine through the phenylalanine, the CDR3 covers 15 amino acids. Left in the record is the CDR3 DNA by itself, 45 bases read in frame from the first base. Pancreatic ductal adenocarcinoma patients who had undergone surgery without neoadjuvant therapy were selected. Peripheral blood was collected in heparin tubes, from which PBMCs were isolated by histopaque density gradient and cryopreserved in around 11% DMSO. Using the DNeasy Blood and Tissue Kit with Proteinase K and RNase treatment, genomic DNA was extracted from over 5 PBMC and nine or ten flash-frozen tumor specimens. Study-wide conclusions, independent of this receptor: There was no significant difference in T-cell clonality between tumor and blood, where mean clonality was about 0.1 for tumors and 0.06 to 0.085 for blood. Tumor versus blood clonality comparisons may be biased because tumors are enriched in CD45RO+ effector rather than naive T cells, biasing toward lower diversity. Since most people with pancreatic cancer show up with disease that cannot be operated on, the resected cohort was biased toward the minority who had early-stage disease. Blood samples had more total productive templates and roughly 8-fold more unique clonotypes than tumor samples.

The immunoSEQ hsTCRB kit was used to amplify TCR beta CDR3 regions from genomic DNA. High-throughput TRB CDR3 sequencing was performed on an Illumina HiSeq system. The study's own analysis went as follows. Sequencing reads were analyzed with the immunoSEQ software, and nonproductive sequences with premature stops or frame-shifts were excluded. Repertoire clonality was computed as one minus Shannon entropy normalized by log2 of the number of unique productive sequences. TCRdb stores this immuneACCESS table with in-frame sequences only. Part of the clones is absent; in the studies checked, under half of the shortfall reflects unresolved V genes, and no reason is known for the rest. D and trimming come from the DNA, and the V and J calls and clone size come from that table. This sample is represented by roughly 100,000 clones; nearly 95% of them were singletons. The ten biggest clones cover 3.1% of the sample.

The table lists this clone with a few counts. It has no known antigen specificity. One base away there is no much larger clone; base qualities are not given. This TCR derives from a human donor with pancreatic ductal adenocarcinoma. Material for sequencing was PBMCs. The sequence is built from TRBV4-2 and TRBJ2-3; too little of a D gene remains to name it. The CDR3 in this case is CASSQGATAPDTQYF. The DNA reads TGTGCCAGCAGCCAAGGGGCCACGGCCCCAGATACGCAGTATTTT.